This T cell receptor beta chain was recovered during a study of T cell responses to AZD1222 COVID-19 vaccine. Clones were sequenced by immunoSEQ multiplex PCR, and TCRdb holds only the in-frame ones, with some missing. The table lists approximately 89,000 clones, around 90% of them singletons. CDR1 LGHDT and CDR2 YNNKEL come from the germline V gene (reference sequence). The V segment lost 2 bases and the J segment 5 bases; nucleotides outside the gene matches: 9. The CDR3 contains 17 residues. The rearrangement links TRBV3-1 (or the pseudogene TRBV3-2) to TRBJ2-5; 12 nucleotides line up with TRBD2. The receptor was derived from an adult in good health. The sequencing used peripheral blood, collected on day 0 of AZD1222 vaccination. CDR3 bases: TGTGCCAGCAGCCAACCCGCGACTAGCGGGAGTTTGGAGACCCAGTACTTC. This translates into CASSQPATSGSLETQYF.